The 31 T cell receptor beta chains reported below all come from one sample, sequenced in a study of tumor and adjacent non-tumor tissue in lung cancer. The template was RNA from unsorted bulk tissue. TCRbeta libraries were built with three rounds of nested PCR, modified from ARM-PCR. One entry per CDR3 protein, called by TCRdb with MiXCR from the multiplex PCR reads. The sample has around 200,000 distinct CDR3 sequences; around 70% are singletons. The sample comprised lung tumor tissue. These receptors all come from a man aged 60-69 years with non-small cell lung cancer.

The gene calls are TRBV29-1 and TRBJ2-5; 15 nucleotides align to TRBD2. This CDR3 is 18 amino acids long. V was clipped by 2 bases and J by 2 bases; unmatched bases: 9. The germline gives CDR1 SQVTM, CDR2 ANQGSEA. DNA for the CDR3: TGCAGCGTTGAATATTGGACTAGCGGGGGGGAAGCTCAAGAGACCCAGTACTTC. It is translated as CSVEYWTSGGEAQETQYF.

Ten or more counts support this clonotype. V is TRBV4-3 and J is TRBJ1-2, with D perhaps TRBD1 (6 bases). In germline, CDR1 is LGHNA, CDR2 YSLEER. The CDR3 consists of 16 residues. The V end was cut by 0 bases, the J end by 7 bases, with 18 bases between. CDR3 DNA: TGCGCCAGCAGCCAAGATCACGGCAGGGGTGCATCTGGCTACACCTTC. This encodes CASSQDHGRGASGYTF.

As to this clonotype: A junction boundary mismatches the germline segment, possibly from a read error. The chain couples TRBV30 to TRBJ2-7; D tentatively reads TRBD1 or TRBD2 (5 bases each). CDR1 is GTSNPN, CDR2 SVGIG, per germline (reference sequence). This CDR3 contains 16 residues. DNA of the CDR3: TGTGCCTGGAGTGTACGAGGGGTCAGGGTGCTATACGAGCAGTACTTT. This sequence encodes CAWSVRGVRVLYEQYF.

Ten or more counts support this clonotype. The rearrangement joins TRBV5-5 to TRBJ1-3; TRBD1 matches at 9 bases. Per germline, CDR1 SGHKS and CDR2 YYEKEE (reference sequence). Trimming at V came to 4 bases and at J to 6 bases, leaving 8 bases not matched to a gene. The CDR3 length is 15 residues. CDR3 in DNA: TGTGCCAGCAGCCCGACAGGGGGAAGTGAAAACACCATATATTTT. Protein: CASSPTGGSENTIYF.

Worth noting for this clonotype: Mismatch with germline at one junction end may stem from a read error. The gene calls are TRBV11-3 and TRBJ1-1, with D hard to call. CDR3 length: 13 amino acids. Germline assignment: CDR1 SGHNT and CDR2 YENEEA. The chain's CDR3 is CANSFGLNTESFF. Written as DNA, the CDR3 is TGTGCCAACAGCTTCGGTCTGAACACTGAATCTTTCTTT. Drawing the rest from reference TRBV11-3 and TRBJ1-1, the complete variable domain is EAGVVQSPRYKIIEKKQPVAFWCNPISGHNTLYWYLQNLGQGPELLIRYENEEAVDDSQLPKDRFSAERLKGVDSTLKIQPAELGDSAVYLCANSFGLNTESFFGQGTRLTVV.

As for this clonotype: Possible read error: a much larger clone is one base away. The chain combines TRBV20-1 with TRBJ2-1; D is possibly TRBD2 (6 bases). Germline V gene data show CDR1 as DFQATT and CDR2 as SNEGSKA (reference sequence). This CDR3 comprises 13 residues. CDR3 sequence reads: CSARAGVQREHFF. In DNA form, the CDR3 reads TGCAGTGCTAGAGCGGGAGTGCAGAGGGAGCACTTCTTC.

This clonotype has at least ten counts. The J gene is TRBJ2-3, the V gene TRBV20-1, with D perhaps matching TRBD2 (6 bases). V lost 1 base and J 2 bases, leaving 13 bases between the germline ends. CDR3 size: 15 residues. Germline lookup yields CDR1 DFQATT and CDR2 SNEGSKA (reference sequence). Here the CDR3 DNA reads TGCAGTGCTAGAGGGTTTGGCGGGGTCACAGATACGCAGTATTTT. Protein sequence: CSARGFGGVTDTQYF.

The chain combines TRBV4-1 with TRBJ1-5; 8 nucleotides match TRBD1. Germline lookup yields CDR1 MGHRA and CDR2 YSYEKL. This CDR3 region has 14 residues. Trimming took 9 bases from V and 4 from J; bases not matched to a gene: 8. The CDR3 reads CASSSWTGNQPQHF. The CDR3 coding sequence is TGCGCCAGTAGCTCATGGACAGGGAATCAGCCCCAGCATTTT.

A remark on this clonotype: At one of its ends the junction is not consistent with the germline gene, which may arise from a read error. This rearrangement joins TRBV29-1 to TRBJ2-1, with no clear D. Germline V gene sequence: CDR1 SQVTM, CDR2 ANQGSEA. CDR3 size: 11 residues. The chain's CDR3 is CRVAPVQQQFF. As DNA, the CDR3 is TGCAGAGTTGCACCGGTACAGCAGCAGTTCTTC.

This chain joins TRBV28 and TRBJ2-1; the D gene could be TRBD1 or TRBD2 (7 bases each). Trimming cost V 3 bases and J 5 bases, with 14 bases left between them. The CDR3 sequence is 15 residues long. CDR1 MDHEN and CDR2 SYDVKM come from the germline V gene. The CDR3 loop is CASSLGGQGDNEQFF. The CDR3 nucleotides are TGTGCCAGCAGTTTGGGGGGGCAGGGGGACAATGAGCAGTTCTTC.

As for this clonotype: This is likely a read error, given that the CDR3 carries no conserved phenylalanine or tryptophan at its end. The limits of the CDR3 on the DNA are not certain, so only TCRdb's listed CDR3 is given. The V gene is TRBV6-1, the J gene TRBJ1-1. Germline values: CDR1 MNHNS, CDR2 SASEGT. Counting both end residues, the CDR3 totals 14 amino acids. This CDR3 is CASIFGFSNTEAFL.

This clonotype was found a few times. Being one base from a much bigger clone, this may be a read error. V is TRBV11-2 and J is TRBJ2-3; no clear D gene. The CDR3 length is 13 residues. The V gene's germline CDR1 is SGHAT and CDR2 FQNNGV. In nucleotides, the CDR3 is TGTGCCAACAGCTTATACGGAACAGATACGCAGTATTTT. Translation: CANSLYGTDTQYF.

Comments on this clonotype: A much bigger clone sits one base away, suggesting this may be a read error. The CDR3 loop reads CSVARGDGYTF. CDR3 in DNA: TGCAGCGTAGCGAGAGGGGATGGCTACACCTTC. V usage is TRBV29-1 and J usage is TRBJ1-2; TRBD1 might be the D (5 bases). The V end was cut by 6 bases, the J end by 6 bases, with 11 bases between. The CDR3 contains 11 residues. Germline V gives CDR1 SQVTM, CDR2 ANQGSEA.

On this clonotype itself: This could be a read error, since a much larger clone is one nucleotide away. The chain carries TRBV12-3 or TRBV12-4 and TRBJ2-3; 14 nucleotides match TRBD2. This CDR3 comprises 16 residues. V gave up 8 bases and J gave up 3 bases; unmatched junction bases: 7. This CDR3 reads CASSPGTSGRTDTQYF. The DNA of the CDR3 is TGTGCCAGCTCCCCCGGGACTAGCGGGAGAACAGATACGCAGTATTTT.

In the case of this clonotype: A read error may account for a junction end that differs from germline. This CDR3 reads CVSSLFPYNEQFF. The CDR3 nucleotides are TGTGTCAGCAGTTTGTTCCCCTACAATGAGCAGTTCTTC. The rearrangement joins TRBV6-6 to TRBJ2-1; no clear D. Per germline, CDR1 MNHNY and CDR2 SVGAGI (reference sequence). This CDR3 has 13 amino acids.

Comments on this clonotype: It is likely a read error, because the conserved phenylalanine at the end of the CDR3 is missing. V and J are TRBV6-5 and TRBJ2-1; TRBD2 matches at 7 bases. The CDR3 has 17 amino acids. Germline CDR1 and CDR2: MNHEY and SVGAGI. The V segment lost 2 bases and the J segment 9 bases; nucleotides outside the gene matches: 16. CDR3 region: CASSYDRGRARLGEQFS. CDR3 nucleotide sequence: TGTGCCAGCAGTTACGATAGAGGGAGGGCCAGATTAGGTGAGCAGTTCTCC.

In the case of this clonotype: Lacking the conserved final phenylalanine or tryptophan, this CDR3 likely reflects a read error. The chain combines TRBV11-3 with TRBJ2-1; 12 bases are a match to TRBD2. This CDR3 is built from 17 residues. Germline CDR1 reads SGHNT; CDR2 reads YENEEA. CDR3 region: CASSLGRLAGVGNEQFL. The CDR3 nucleotides read TGTGCCAGTAGCTTAGGTCGACTAGCGGGAGTAGGTAATGAGCAGTTCTTA.

This chain links TRBV7-8 with TRBJ2-3; either TRBD1 or TRBD2 may supply D (6 bases each). CDR3 length equals 15 residues. Between the trimmed V and J ends, which lost 2 bases and 6 bases, there was a span of 15 bases. Germline CDR1 SGHVS, CDR2 FQNEAQ. CDR3 sequence reads: CASSLWGARGDTQYF. CDR3 DNA: TGTGCCAGCAGCTTATGGGGGGCTCGAGGGGATACGCAGTATTTT.

In regard to this clonotype: One junction end disagrees with the germline gene, perhaps due to a read error. V and J are TRBV29-1 and TRBJ2-4; D is unresolved. The CDR3 spans 11 residues. Germline V gene lookup returns CDR1 SQVTM and CDR2 ANQGSEA. Here the CDR3 reads CSVEGEKIQYF. CDR3 nucleotide sequence: TGCAGCGTTGAAGGGGAAAAGATTCAGTACTTC.

Points on this clonotype: Because the CDR3 is missing its conserved closing phenylalanine or tryptophan, this is likely a read error. Because the CDR3's place on the DNA is in doubt, the DNA is left out and the CDR3 is given as listed by TCRdb. The chain joins TRBV12-3 or TRBV12-4 to TRBJ1-4. Including both end residues, the CDR3 is 11 amino acids long. The CDR3 loop is CASSFGRRLFI.

This chain uses TRBV6-6 with TRBJ2-7, with D perhaps matching TRBD1 (6 bases). Germline CDR1 reads MNHNY; CDR2 reads SVGAGI (reference sequence). CDR3 length: 14 amino acids. CDR3 loop: CDNSLRDTTYEQYF. Written as DNA, the CDR3 is TGTGACAACAGCCTCCGGGACACGACCTACGAGCAGTACTTC.

This clonotype appeared a few times. The rearrangement uses TRBV4-1 and TRBJ1-3, with D hard to call. Germline V gene sequence: CDR1 MGHRA, CDR2 YSYEKL. V lost 0 bases, J lost 0 bases, and 9 bases lay in between. The CDR3 covers 16 residues. The CDR3, as DNA: TGCGCCAGCAGCCAAGAATTGAGCCACTCTGGAAACACCATATATTTT. This translates into CASSQELSHSGNTIYF.

The V call is TRBV11-2, the J call TRBJ2-3; 8 positions match TRBD2. There are 19 residues in the CDR3. Unmatched junction bases numbered 23, after V lost 7 bases and J lost 5 bases. The germline gives CDR1 SGHAT, CDR2 FQNNGV. CDR3 nucleotide sequence: TGTGCCAGCATCGACAGCGGGACTAGGGGCGCTGGGGGCATAGATACGCAGTATTTT. Amino acids: CASIDSGTRGAGGIDTQYF.

J is TRBJ2-3 and V is TRBV6-1, with D possibly being TRBD2 (6 bases). V lost 5 bases and J lost 3, with 15 bases in between. The CDR3 sequence is 15 residues long. CDR1 and CDR2 (germline): MNHNS, SASEGT. CDR3 protein: CASSKLPGVTDTQYF. As DNA, the CDR3 is TGTGCCAGCAGTAAACTACCGGGAGTAACAGATACGCAGTATTTT.

As regards this clonotype: This may arise from a read error, as a much more abundant clone is one base away. The chain combines TRBV6-1 with TRBJ1-5; 7 nucleotides match TRBD1. Trimming at V came to 7 bases and at J to 7 bases, leaving 10 bases not matched to a gene. The CDR3 has 14 residues. Germline lookup yields CDR1 MNHNS and CDR2 SASEGT. The CDR3 DNA sequence: TGTGCCAGCACCTGGGACAGTCGGCGCCAGCCCCAGCATTTT. It specifies CASTWDSRRQPQHF.

Worth noting for this clonotype: Sequence at one end of the junction differs from germline and may be a read error. The rearrangement links TRBV4-2 to TRBJ2-7; D is possibly TRBD2 (6 bases). Per the germline V gene, CDR1 is LGHNA and CDR2 is YNFKEQ. The CDR3 is made up of 18 amino acids. CDR3 nucleotides: TGTGCCAGGAGCCCACCCTGGGCCAGTGGAGGCGGGACGTACGAGCAGTACTTC. Encoded protein: CARSPPWASGGGTYEQYF.

The rearrangement links TRBV29-1 to TRBJ1-2; weak D call: TRBD1 (6 bases). CDR1 SQVTM and CDR2 ANQGSEA come from the germline V gene. V shed 7 bases and J shed 8 bases, with 14 bases lying between them. CDR3 size: 11 residues. CDR3 in DNA: TGCAGCGATGGGGGCCTCCGGGGCTACACCTTC. Amino acids: CSDGGLRGYTF.

Of note for this clonotype: Since a much larger clone is just one base distant, this may be a read error. The chain combines TRBV4-1 with TRBJ1-1, with unresolved D. The CDR3 contains 16 residues. The germline V gene has CDR1 MGHRA and CDR2 YSYEKL. For the CDR3, the DNA is TGCGCCTGCAGCCAAGGTCTTTTCGGGTGGAACACTGAAGCTTTCTTT. The encoded protein is CACSQGLFGWNTEAFF.

Details on this clonotype: No conserved phenylalanine or tryptophan ends this CDR3, so it is likely a read error. The V gene is TRBV6-1, the J gene TRBJ2-7; D is perhaps TRBD1 or TRBD2 (5 bases each). This CDR3 spans 14 amino acids. V was shortened by 0 bases and J by 6 bases, with 12 bases between the two germline ends. Per the germline V gene, CDR1 is MNHNS and CDR2 is SASEGT. This CDR3 reads CASSEARQGAEQYL. The CDR3 coding sequence is TGTGCCAGCAGTGAAGCGCGTCAGGGAGCCGAGCAGTACCTC.

The CDR3 region is CSASSGRIYNEQFF. DNA of the CDR3: TGCAGTGCCTCATCGGGAAGGATTTACAATGAGCAGTTCTTC. This rearrangement joins TRBV20-1 to TRBJ2-1; D is perhaps TRBD2 (5 bases). V was pared by 6 bases and J by 4 bases, with 16 bases between. The germline CDR1 and CDR2 sequences are DFQATT and SNEGSKA (reference sequence). The CDR3 totals 14 residues.

Concerning this clonotype: Because the CDR3 is missing its conserved closing phenylalanine or tryptophan, this is likely a read error. This chain joins TRBV29-1 and TRBJ1-1; no reliable D call. CDR3 length: 13 residues. The germline V gene has CDR1 SQVTM and CDR2 ANQGSEA. Trimming removed 3 bases from V and 1 base from J, with 9 bases in between. The CDR3 sequence: CSVDPPENTEAFL. CDR3 bases: TGCAGCGTTGACCCCCCCGAGAACACTGAAGCTTTCTTA.